Here is one T cell receptor (beta chain) with its context. The CDR3 contains 15 residues. CDR1 and CDR2 (germline): MNHEY, SVGEGT. V dropped 5 bases and J dropped 7; count of bases not matched to a gene: 10. This record comes from a study of blood T cell repertoires in COVID-19. Study as a whole: In each case, the material was cDNA or gDNA derived from T cells, B-cell-depleted T cells, or PBMCs.

Seattle patients were enrolled during active infection and followed longitudinally. Generated by immunoSEQ multiplex PCR, the TCRdb table keeps only in-frame clones and is missing some. Of tens of thousands of clones listed, roughly 91% were seen once; the top ten hold 6.7%. The sequenced material came from peripheral blood. This sequence originates from a man between 18 and 29 years old with COVID-19, enrolled during active disease. The chain couples TRBV6-2 or TRBV6-3 to TRBJ2-7, with 11 bases identical to TRBD2. CDR3: CASSPRLAGRGEQYF. The CDR3 DNA is TGTGCCAGCAGTCCCCGACTAGCGGGGAGAGGAGAGCAGTACTTC.